One T cell receptor beta chain is described in this entry. Sequencing used immunoSEQ multiplex PCR; TCRdb keeps in-frame clones, though not all of them. The sample lists tens of thousands of clones, about nine tenths occurring once. The CDR3 runs 16 residues. CDR1 and CDR2 (germline): SGHNT, YENEEA. The V end was cut by 5 bases, the J end by 7 bases, with 20 bases between. This sample was taken from a study of T cells after somatic rescue of genetic block. The TCR was taken from a man aged 40-50 years. What was sequenced was peripheral blood mononuclear cells (PBMCs). This chain connects TRBV11-3 to TRBJ2-2; D may correspond to TRBD1 or TRBD2 (7 bases each). The CDR3 spells CASSGRGGGANGELFF. CDR3 bases: TGTGCCAGCAGCGGGCGGGGAGGGGGCGCAAACGGGGAGCTGTTTTTT.